The T cell receptor (beta chain) under discussion was sequenced for a study of T-cell reconstitution after alpha-beta-depleted transplantation in children. Study-level points and caveats: The study reportedly traced alpha-beta T cells about two months after transplant to several hundred expanded graft clones.

Trimming stripped 5 bases from V and 5 bases from J, with 12 bases between. The CDR3 runs 14 residues. CDR1 MGHRA and CDR2 YSYEKL come from the germline V gene. The table lists this clonotype with a few counts. The antigen remains unidentified. TCRbeta library preparation incorporated unique molecular identifiers. Using its own MiXCR run on the PCR reads, TCRdb lists one record per CDR3 protein. The sample holds more than 200,000 distinct CDR3 sequences; roughly a quarter are singletons and the top ten take 4% to 6%. The starting material was PBMCs, mostly from graft donor cells, obtained 360 days after TCRalphabeta/CD19-depleted stem cell transplant. The chain employs TRBV4-1 and TRBJ2-2; no reliable D call. This TCR was recovered from a female patient between 2 and 15 years old who had a stem cell transplant for congenital amegakaryocytic thrombocytopenia, so the T cells may come from the graft donor. The CDR3 sequence is CASSEPWLTGELFF. Written as DNA, the CDR3 is TGCGCCAGCAGCGAACCCTGGCTGACCGGGGAGCTGTTTTTT.